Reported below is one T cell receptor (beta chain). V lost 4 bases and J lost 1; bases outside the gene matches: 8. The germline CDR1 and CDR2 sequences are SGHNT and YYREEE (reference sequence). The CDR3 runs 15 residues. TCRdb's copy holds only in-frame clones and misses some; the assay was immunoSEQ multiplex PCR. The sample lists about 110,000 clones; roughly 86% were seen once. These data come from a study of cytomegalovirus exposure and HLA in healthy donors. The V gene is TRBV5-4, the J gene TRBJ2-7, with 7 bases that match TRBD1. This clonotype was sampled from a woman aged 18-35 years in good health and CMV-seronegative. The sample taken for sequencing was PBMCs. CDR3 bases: TGTGCCAGCAGCCAACGGGACAGTAAATCCTACGAGCAGTACTTC. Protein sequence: CASSQRDSKSYEQYF.